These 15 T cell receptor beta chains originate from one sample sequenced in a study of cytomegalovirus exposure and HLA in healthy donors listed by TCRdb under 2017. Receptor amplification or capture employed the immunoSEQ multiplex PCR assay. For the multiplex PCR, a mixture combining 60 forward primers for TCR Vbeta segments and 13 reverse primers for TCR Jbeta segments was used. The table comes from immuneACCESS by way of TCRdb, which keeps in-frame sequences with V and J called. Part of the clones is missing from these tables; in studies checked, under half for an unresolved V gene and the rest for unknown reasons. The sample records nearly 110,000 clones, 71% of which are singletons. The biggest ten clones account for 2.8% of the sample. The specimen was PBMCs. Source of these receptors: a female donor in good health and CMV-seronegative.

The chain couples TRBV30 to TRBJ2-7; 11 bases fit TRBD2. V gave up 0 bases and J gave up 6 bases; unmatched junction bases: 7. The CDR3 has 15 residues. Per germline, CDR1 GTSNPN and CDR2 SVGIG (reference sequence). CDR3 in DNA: TGTGCCTGGAGTGTACTTGGGACTAGCGGCAGCGAGCAGTACTTC. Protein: CAWSVLGTSGSEQYF.

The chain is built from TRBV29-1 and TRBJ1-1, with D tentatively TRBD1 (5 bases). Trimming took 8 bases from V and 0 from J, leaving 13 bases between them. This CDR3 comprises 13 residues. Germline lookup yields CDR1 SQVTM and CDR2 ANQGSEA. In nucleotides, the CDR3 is TGCAGCACCACGGGGGGAATGAACACTGAAGCTTTCTTT. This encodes CSTTGGMNTEAFF.

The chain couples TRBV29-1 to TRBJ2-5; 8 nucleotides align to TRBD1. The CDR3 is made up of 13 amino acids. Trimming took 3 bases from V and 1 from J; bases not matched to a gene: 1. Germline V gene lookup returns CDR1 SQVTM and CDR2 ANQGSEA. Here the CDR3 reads CSVEGQVQETQYF. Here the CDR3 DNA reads TGCAGCGTTGAGGGACAGGTCCAAGAGACCCAGTACTTC.

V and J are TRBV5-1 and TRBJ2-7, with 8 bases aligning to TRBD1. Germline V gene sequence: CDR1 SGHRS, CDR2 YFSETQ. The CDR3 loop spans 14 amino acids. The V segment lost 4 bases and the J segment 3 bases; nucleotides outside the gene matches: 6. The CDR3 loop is CASSDDRGGYEQYF. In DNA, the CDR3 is TGCGCCAGCAGCGACGACAGGGGCGGCTACGAGCAGTACTTC.

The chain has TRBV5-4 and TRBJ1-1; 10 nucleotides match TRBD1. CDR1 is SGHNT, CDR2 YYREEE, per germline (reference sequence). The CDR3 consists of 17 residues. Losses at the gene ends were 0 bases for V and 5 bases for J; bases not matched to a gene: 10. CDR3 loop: CASSLGGGQGERTEAFF. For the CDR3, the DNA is TGTGCCAGCAGCTTGGGAGGTGGACAGGGGGAAAGGACTGAAGCTTTCTTT.

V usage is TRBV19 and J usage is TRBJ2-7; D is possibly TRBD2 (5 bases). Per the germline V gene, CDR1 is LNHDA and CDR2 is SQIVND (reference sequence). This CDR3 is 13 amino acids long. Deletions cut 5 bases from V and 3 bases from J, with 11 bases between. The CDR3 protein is CASSLRAGYEQYF. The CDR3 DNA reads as TGTGCCAGTAGTCTGCGGGCGGGCTACGAGCAGTACTTC.

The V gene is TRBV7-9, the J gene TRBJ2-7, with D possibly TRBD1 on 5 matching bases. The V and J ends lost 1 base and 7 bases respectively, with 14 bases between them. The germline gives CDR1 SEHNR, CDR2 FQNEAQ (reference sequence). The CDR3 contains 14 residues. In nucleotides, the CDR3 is TGTGCCAGCAGCTTAGTACCAGGGAAAGGGGAGCAGTACTTC. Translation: CASSLVPGKGEQYF.

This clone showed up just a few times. CDR3 in DNA: TGTGCCATCAGTGGCCTCCGGGACAGGGGACCTGAGCAGTACTTC. Translating gives CAISGLRDRGPEQYF. The chain joins TRBV10-3 to TRBJ2-7; 10 bases agree with TRBD1. V lost 4 bases to trimming and J lost 7 bases; unmatched junction nucleotides: 10. Germline CDR1 is ENHRY and CDR2 is SYGVKD. There are 15 residues in the CDR3.

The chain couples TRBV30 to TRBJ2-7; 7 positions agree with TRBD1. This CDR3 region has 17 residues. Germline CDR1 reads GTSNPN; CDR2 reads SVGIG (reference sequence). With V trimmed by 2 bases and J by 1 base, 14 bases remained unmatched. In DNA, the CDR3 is TGTGCCTGGAGTACGGAAAGGGGGCGACTCTTATCCTACGAGCAGTACTTC. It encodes CAWSTERGRLLSYEQYF.

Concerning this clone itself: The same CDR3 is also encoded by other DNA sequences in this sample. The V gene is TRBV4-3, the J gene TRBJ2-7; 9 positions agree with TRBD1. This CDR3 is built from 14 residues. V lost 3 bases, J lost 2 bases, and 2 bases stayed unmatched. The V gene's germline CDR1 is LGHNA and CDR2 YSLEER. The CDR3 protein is CASSQDRGTYEQYF. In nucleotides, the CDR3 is TGCGCCAGCAGCCAGGACAGGGGCACCTACGAGCAGTACTTC.

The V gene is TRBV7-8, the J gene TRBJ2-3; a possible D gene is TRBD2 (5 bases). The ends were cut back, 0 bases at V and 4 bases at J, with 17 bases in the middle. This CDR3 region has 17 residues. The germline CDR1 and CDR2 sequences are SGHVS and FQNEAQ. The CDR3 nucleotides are TGTGCCAGCAGCTTAGCCGGCGTGAGGGCCAGTTCAGATACGCAGTATTTT. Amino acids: CASSLAGVRASSDTQYF.

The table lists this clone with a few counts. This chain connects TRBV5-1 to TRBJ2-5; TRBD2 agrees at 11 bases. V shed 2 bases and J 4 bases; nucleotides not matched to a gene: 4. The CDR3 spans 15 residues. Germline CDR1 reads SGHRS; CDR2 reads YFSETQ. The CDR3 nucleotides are TGCGCCAGCAGCTTACTAGCGGGAGTCCCAGAGACCCAGTACTTC. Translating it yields CASSLLAGVPETQYF.

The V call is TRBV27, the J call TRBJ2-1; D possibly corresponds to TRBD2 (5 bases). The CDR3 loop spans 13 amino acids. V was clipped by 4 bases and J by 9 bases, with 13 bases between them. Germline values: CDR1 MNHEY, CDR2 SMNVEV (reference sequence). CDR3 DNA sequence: TGTGCCAGCAGTTCCAACTTGGGGAGTGAGCAGTTCTTC. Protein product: CASSSNLGSEQFF.

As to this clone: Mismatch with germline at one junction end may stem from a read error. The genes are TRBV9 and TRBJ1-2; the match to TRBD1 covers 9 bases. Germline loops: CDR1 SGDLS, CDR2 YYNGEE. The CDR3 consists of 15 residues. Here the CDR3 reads CASSEQGALPGGTSF. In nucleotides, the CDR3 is TGTGCCAGCAGCGAACAGGGGGCACTTCCAGGGGGCACTAGCTTC.

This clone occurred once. The CDR3 DNA reads TGTGCCACCAGCAGGAGTGGACAAGTTGAAGCTTTCTTT. Protein sequence: CATSRSGQVEAFF. The rearrangement joins TRBV15 to TRBJ1-1; D is possibly TRBD1 (5 bases). This CDR3 has 13 residues. Germline V lookup: CDR1 LNHNV, CDR2 YYDKDF (reference sequence). V lost 3 bases to trimming and J lost 7 bases, with 12 bases between them.